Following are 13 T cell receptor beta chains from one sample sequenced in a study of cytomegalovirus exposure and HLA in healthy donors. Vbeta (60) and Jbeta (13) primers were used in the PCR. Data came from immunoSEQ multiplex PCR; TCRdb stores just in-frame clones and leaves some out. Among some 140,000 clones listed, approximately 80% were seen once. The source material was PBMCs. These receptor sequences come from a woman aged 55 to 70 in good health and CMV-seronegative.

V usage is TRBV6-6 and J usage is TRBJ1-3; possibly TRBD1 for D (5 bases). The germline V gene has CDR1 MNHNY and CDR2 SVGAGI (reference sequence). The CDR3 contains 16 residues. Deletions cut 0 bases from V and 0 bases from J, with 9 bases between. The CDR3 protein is CASSYSATASGNTIYF. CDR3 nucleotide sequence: TGTGCCAGCAGTTACTCTGCGACAGCCTCTGGAAACACCATATATTTT.

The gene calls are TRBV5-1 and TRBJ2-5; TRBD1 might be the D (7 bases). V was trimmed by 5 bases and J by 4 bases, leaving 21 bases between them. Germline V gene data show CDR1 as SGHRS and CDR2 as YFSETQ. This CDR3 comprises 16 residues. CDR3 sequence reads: CASRDRGGGLAETQYF. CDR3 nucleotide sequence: TGCGCCAGCAGGGACCGAGGAGGGGGCCTTGCAGAGACCCAGTACTTC.

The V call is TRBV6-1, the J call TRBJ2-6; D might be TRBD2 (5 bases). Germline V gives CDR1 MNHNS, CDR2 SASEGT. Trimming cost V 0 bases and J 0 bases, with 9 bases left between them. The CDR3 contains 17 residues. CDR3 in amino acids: CASSEAPGNSGANVLTF. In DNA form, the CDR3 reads TGTGCCAGCAGTGAAGCGCCGGGGAACTCTGGGGCCAACGTCCTGACTTTC.

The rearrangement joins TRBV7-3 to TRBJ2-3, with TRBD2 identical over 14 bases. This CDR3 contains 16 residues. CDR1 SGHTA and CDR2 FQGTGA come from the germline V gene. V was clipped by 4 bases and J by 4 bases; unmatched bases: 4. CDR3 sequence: CASSSGLAGAPDTQYF. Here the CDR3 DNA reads TGTGCCAGCAGCTCGGGACTAGCGGGAGCCCCAGATACGCAGTATTTT.

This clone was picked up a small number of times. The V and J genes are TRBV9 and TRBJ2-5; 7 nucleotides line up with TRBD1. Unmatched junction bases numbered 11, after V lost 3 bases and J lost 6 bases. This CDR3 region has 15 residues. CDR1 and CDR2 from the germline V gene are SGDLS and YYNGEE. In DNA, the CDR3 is TGTGCCAGCAGCGCGACAGGGTATTCGCAACAGACCCAGTACTTC. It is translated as CASSATGYSQQTQYF.

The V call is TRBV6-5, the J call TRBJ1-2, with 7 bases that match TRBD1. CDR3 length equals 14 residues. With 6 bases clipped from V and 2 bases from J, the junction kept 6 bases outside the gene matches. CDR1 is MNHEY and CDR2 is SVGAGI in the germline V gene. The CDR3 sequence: CASSLGTVNYGYTF. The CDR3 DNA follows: TGTGCCAGCAGCCTCGGGACAGTCAACTATGGCTACACCTTC.

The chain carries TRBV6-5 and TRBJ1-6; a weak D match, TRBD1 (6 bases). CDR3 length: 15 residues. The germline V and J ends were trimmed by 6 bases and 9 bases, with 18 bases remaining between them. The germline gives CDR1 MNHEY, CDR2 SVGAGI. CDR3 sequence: CASSQPTGAGSPLHF. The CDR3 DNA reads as TGTGCCAGCAGCCAACCGACAGGCGCGGGTTCACCCCTCCACTTT.

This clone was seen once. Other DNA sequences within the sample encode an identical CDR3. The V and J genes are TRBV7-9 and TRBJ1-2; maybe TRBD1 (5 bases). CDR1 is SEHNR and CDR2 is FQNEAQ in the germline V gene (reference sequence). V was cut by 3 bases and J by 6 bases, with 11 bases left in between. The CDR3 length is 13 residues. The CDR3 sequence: CASSLTRGDGYTF. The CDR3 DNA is TGTGCCAGCAGCTTGACCCGGGGGGATGGCTACACCTTC.

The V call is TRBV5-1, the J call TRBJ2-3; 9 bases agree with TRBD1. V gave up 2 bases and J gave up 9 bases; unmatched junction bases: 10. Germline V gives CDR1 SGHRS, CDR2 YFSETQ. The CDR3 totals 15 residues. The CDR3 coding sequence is TGCGCCAGCAGCTTCCCGGGACAGGGTTCGGACACGCAGTATTTT. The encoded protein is CASSFPGQGSDTQYF.

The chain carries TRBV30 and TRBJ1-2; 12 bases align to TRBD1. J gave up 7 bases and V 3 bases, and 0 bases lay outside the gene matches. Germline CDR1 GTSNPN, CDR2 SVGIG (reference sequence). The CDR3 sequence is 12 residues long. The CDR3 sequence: CAWRGQGAGYTF. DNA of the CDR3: TGTGCCTGGAGGGGACAGGGGGCTGGCTACACCTTC.

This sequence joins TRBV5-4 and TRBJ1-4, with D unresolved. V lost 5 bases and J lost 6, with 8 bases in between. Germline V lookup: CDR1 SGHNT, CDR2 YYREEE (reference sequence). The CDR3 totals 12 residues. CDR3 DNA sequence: TGTGCCAGCAGTGCGGACTATGAAAAACTGTTTTTT. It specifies CASSADYEKLFF.

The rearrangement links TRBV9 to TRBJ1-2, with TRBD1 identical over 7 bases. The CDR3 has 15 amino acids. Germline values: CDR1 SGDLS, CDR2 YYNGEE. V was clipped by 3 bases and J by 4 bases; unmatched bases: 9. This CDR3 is CASSAAGQPLYGYTF. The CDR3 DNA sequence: TGTGCCAGCAGCGCGGCGGGACAGCCCCTCTATGGCTACACCTTC. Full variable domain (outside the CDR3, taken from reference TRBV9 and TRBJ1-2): DSGVTQTPKHLITATGQRVTLRCSPRSGDLSVYWYQQSLDQGLQFLIQYYNGEERAKGNILERFSAQQFPDLHSELNLSSLELGDSALYFCASSAAGQPLYGYTFGSGTRLTVV.

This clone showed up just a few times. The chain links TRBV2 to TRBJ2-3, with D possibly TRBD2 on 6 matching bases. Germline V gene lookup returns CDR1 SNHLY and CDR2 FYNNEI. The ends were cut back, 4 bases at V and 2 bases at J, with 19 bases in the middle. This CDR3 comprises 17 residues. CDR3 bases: TGTGCCAGCAGTGTGGATGACTGGGGCGGGAACACAGATACGCAGTATTTT. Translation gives CASSVDDWGGNTDTQYF.